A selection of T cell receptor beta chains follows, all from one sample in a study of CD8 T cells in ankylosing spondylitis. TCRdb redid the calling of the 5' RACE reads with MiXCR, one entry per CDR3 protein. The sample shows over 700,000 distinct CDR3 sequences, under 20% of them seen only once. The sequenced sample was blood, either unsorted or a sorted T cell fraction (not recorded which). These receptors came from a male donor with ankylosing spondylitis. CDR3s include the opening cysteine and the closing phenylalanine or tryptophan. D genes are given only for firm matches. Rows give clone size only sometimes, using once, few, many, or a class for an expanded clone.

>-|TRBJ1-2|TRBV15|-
TGTGCCACCAGCAGACGGGATACTCTCTATGGCTACACCTTC
CATSRRDTLYGYTF
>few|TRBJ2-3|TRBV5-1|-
TGCGCCAGCAGCTCGGGGTCAGGGGGCACAGATACGCAGTATTTT
CASSSGSGGTDTQYF
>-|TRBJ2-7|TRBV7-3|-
TGTGCCAGCAGCGACCGGGACGGCTACGAGCAGTACTTC
CASSDRDGYEQYF
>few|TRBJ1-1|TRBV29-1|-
TGCAGCGTTGGTAGCGGGACCTTGAACACTGAAGCTTTCTTT
CSVGSGTLNTEAFF
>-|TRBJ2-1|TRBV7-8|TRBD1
TGTGCCAGCAGCCCCGGGACAGGGGGTCACAATGAGCAGTTCTTC
CASSPGTGGHNEQFF
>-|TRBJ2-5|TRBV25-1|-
TGTGCCAGCAGTGAAGTCGGGAGCCGGGAGACCCAGTACTTC
CASSEVGSRETQYF
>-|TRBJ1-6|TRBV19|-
TGTGCCTGCGGGGCTGGAGTGACTCTCCCCCTCCACTTT
CACGAGVTLPLHF
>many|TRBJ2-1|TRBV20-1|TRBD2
TGCAGTGCTAGAAACCCCGGGAGGGGGGTCTACAATGAGCAGTTCTTC
CSARNPGRGVYNEQFF
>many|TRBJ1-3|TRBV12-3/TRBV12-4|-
TGTGCCAGCAGTTTAGTGGGGGCTGGAAACACCATATATTTT
CASSLVGAGNTIYF
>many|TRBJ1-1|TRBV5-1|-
TGCGCCAGCAGCTTGGCGCAGGGAGGGAACACTGAAGCTTTCTTT
CASSLAQGGNTEAFF
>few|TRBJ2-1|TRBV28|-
TGTGCCAGCATGGCGGTCCGCTCCTACAATGAGCAGTTCTTC
CASMAVRSYNEQFF
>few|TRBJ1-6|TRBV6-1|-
TGTGCCAGCAGTCGCCAATCAGGACAGTCGAAATCACCCCTCCACTTT
CASSRQSGQSKSPLHF
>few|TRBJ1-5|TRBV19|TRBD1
TGTGCCAGTAGTATAGTTCAGGGGGCTCAGCCCCAGCATTTT
CASSIVQGAQPQHF
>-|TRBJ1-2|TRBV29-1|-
TGCAGCGTGACGGACACCCTAACTACGCATGGCTACACCTTC
CSVTDTLTTHGYTF
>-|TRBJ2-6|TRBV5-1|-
TGCGCCAGCAGCTTGGTTTCGGCCAGCTCTGGGGCCAACGTCCTGACTTTC
CASSLVSASSGANVLTF
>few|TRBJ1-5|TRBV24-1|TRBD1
TGTGCCACCAGTGACCCCGGACAGGGGAATCAGCCCCAGCATTTT
CATSDPGQGNQPQHF
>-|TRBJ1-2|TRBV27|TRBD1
TGTGCCAGCAGTTTATACGGGACAGGGGTCGGCTACACCTTC
CASSLYGTGVGYTF
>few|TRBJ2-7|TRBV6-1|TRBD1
TGTGCCAGCAAACTCCCCGGACAGGGGATTTCCTACGAGCAGTACTTC
CASKLPGQGISYEQYF
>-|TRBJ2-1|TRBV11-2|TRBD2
TGTGCCAGCAGCTTAGTACTAGCGGGAGCAGAAGAGCAGTTCTTC
CASSLVLAGAEEQFF
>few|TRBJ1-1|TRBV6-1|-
TGTGCCAGTTTTCCTCATCGCTTTTCTGAAGCTTTCTTT
CASFPHRFSEAFF
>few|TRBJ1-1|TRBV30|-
TGTGCCTGGAGTAAGACGCGCACCGTGAACACTGAAGCTTTCTTT
CAWSKTRTVNTEAFF
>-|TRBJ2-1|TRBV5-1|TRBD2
TGCGCCAGCAAGGTTGGGACGGGGGGGAATGAGCTGTTCTTC
CASKVGTGGNELFF
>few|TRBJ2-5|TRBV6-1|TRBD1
TGTGCCAGCAGCCGACGAGGGACAGGCCAAGAGACCCAGTACTTC
CASSRRGTGQETQYF
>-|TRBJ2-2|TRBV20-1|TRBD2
TGCAGTGCTAGACTGACTAGCGGGAGGGCCGGGGAGCTGTTTTTT
CSARLTSGRAGELFF
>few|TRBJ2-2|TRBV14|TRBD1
TGTGCCAGCAGCCCGGACAGGACGAACACCGGGGAGCTGTTTTTT
CASSPDRTNTGELFF
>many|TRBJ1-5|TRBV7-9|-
TGTGCCAGCAGCCAGGGAGCTGAGCCCCAGCATTTT
CASSQGAEPQHF
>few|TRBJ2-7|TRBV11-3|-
TGTGCCAGCAGCTTAGATTGGAAAGGGTCCGAGCAGTACTTC
CASSLDWKGSEQYF
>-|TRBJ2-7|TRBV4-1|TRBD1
TGCGCCAGCAGCCCGAGACAGGGATGGGACGAGCAGTACTTC
CASSPRQGWDEQYF
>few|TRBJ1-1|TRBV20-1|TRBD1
TGCAGTGCTCCTAAGGGGACAGCTGGGACTGAAGCTTTCTTT
CSAPKGTAGTEAFF
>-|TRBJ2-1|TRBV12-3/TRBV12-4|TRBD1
TGTGCCACGTCGGACAGGGTGACCAATGAGCAGTTCTTC
CATSDRVTNEQFF
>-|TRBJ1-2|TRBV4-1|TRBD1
TGCGCCAGCAGCCACGGGACAGCCTATGGCTACACCTTC
CASSHGTAYGYTF
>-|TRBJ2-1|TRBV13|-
TGTGCCAGCAGCTCCAACCCACTAGGATCCGAGCAGTTCTTC
CASSSNPLGSEQFF
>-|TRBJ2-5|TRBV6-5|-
TGTGCCAGCAGTTACTTGGATCCCCTGGCACAGTACCAAGAGACCCAGTACTTC
CASSYLDPLAQYQETQYF
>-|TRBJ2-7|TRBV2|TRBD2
TGTGCCAGCAGTGAAATTAGCGGGTCTTCCTACGAGCAGTACTTC
CASSEISGSSYEQYF
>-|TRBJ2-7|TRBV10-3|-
TGTGCCATCAGCCGGGACCCTGCTCGGGAGCAGTACTTC
CAISRDPAREQYF
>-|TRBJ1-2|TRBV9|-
TGTGCCAGCAGCGTAGGATTTGGGCAGCCCACTTCCCCGCACTTGGACTATGGCTACACCTTC
CASSVGFGQPTSPHLDYGYTF
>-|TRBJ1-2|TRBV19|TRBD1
TGTGCCAGTAGGGGGACAGGGCCGGGTGGCTACACCTTC
CASRGTGPGGYTF
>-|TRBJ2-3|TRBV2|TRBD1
TGTGCCAGCGGCCGGGACAGGGTCACAGATACGCAGTATTTT
CASGRDRVTDTQYF
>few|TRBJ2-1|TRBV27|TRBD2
TGTGCCAGCAGTTTAAGGCAGGGACTAGTGGGGAATGAGCAGTTCTTC
CASSLRQGLVGNEQFF
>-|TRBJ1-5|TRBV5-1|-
TGCGCCAGCAGCTTGGCGGGGGGTGACAATCAGCCCCAGCATTTT
CASSLAGGDNQPQHF
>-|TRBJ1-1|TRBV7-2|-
TGTGCCAGCAGCTCCACTGGACAGTCCTACACTGAAGCTTTCTTT
CASSSTGQSYTEAFF
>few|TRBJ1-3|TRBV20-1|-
TGCAGTGCTCGGGACTCCAGCTCTGGAAACACCATATATTTT
CSARDSSSGNTIYF
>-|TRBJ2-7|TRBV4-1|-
TGCGCCAGCAGCCAAGATACTTTTACCGCGTCCTACGAGCAGTACTTC
CASSQDTFTASYEQYF
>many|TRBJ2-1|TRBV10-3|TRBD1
TGTGCCATCAGCGCGGCAGGGGGTACGTGGCAGTTCTTC
CAISAAGGTWQFF
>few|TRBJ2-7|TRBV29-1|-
TGCAGCGTCCGGTCTCTAGGTGACGAGCAGTACTTC
CSVRSLGDEQYF
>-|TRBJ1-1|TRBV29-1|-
TGCAGCGTTTGGACTCGGGATCCCTTAGTGGCTTTCTTT
CSVWTRDPLVAFF
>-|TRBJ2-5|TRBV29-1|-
TGCAGCGTTGAAGTAGATCGGGGGGCCCACCAAGAGACCCAGTACTTC
CSVEVDRGAHQETQYF
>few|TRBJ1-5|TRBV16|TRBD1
TGTGCCAGCAGCCAATCCCCAGGGGGCTCTCAGCCCCAGCATTTT
CASSQSPGGSQPQHF
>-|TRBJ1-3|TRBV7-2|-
TGTGCCAGCAAAGAGGGCCACTCTGGAAACACCATATATTTT
CASKEGHSGNTIYF
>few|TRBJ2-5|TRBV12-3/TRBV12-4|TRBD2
TGTGCCAGCAGCCTAGGGGCTAGCGGGAGCCGAGAGACCCAGTACTTC
CASSLGASGSRETQYF